This is a list of T cell receptor beta chains from one sample in a study of blood T cell repertoires in COVID-19. Sequencing used immunoSEQ multiplex PCR; TCRdb keeps in-frame clones, though not all of them. The data contain just over 150,000 clones, more than 65% of them seen just once; the ten biggest clones take up roughly 9.8%. Sequencing was done on a sample of peripheral blood. Every receptor here comes from a woman aged 50 to 60 with acute or convalescent COVID-19. Both conserved end residues are part of each CDR3. Each record gives: clone size, J gene, D gene, V gene, CDR3 DNA, CDR3 protein. A D gene is named only where the DNA matches it firmly. Size tells how often a clone was seen (once, few, many) or the class of an expanded clone, and some rows leave it out.

>NA|TRBJ1-4|NA|TRBV7-8
TGTGCCAGCAGCTTAGCGCGGGGAGGAAACAATGAAAAACTGTTTTTT
CASSLARGGNNEKLFF
>NA|TRBJ1-1|TRBD1|TRBV5-1
TGCGCCAGCAGCCCACGGGACAGGGATCGGGTTTCGGCTTTCTTT
CASSPRDRDRVSAFF
>NA|TRBJ2-7|TRBD1|TRBV6-8
TGTGCCAGCAGCTCATCCCGGGACAGGGCCTTCTCCTACGAGCAGTACTTC
CASSSSRDRAFSYEQYF
>NA|TRBJ2-3|TRBD1|TRBV11-2
TGTGCCAGCAGTACGGGACAGCTTATCACAGATACGCAGTATTTT
CASSTGQLITDTQYF
>NA|TRBJ2-3|TRBD2|TRBV18
TGTGCCAGCTCACCGATTTTAGCGGGGATTAATACGCAGTATTTT
CASSPILAGINTQYF
>NA|TRBJ2-1|TRBD2|TRBV5-4
TGTGCCAGCAGCTTGGGGACTAGCGCCTCCTACAATGAGCAGTTCTTC
CASSLGTSASYNEQFF
>NA|TRBJ1-4|NA|TRBV18
TGTGCCAGCTCACCATCGACAGTTCCTAATGAAAAACTGTTTTTT
CASSPSTVPNEKLFF
>NA|TRBJ1-3|NA|TRBV15
TGTGCCACCAGCAGTCCGAGCTCTGGAAACACCATATATTTT
CATSSPSSGNTIYF
>NA|TRBJ1-3|TRBD1|TRBV18
TGTGCCAGCTCACGACAGGGGGCATCTGGAAACACCATATATTTT
CASSRQGASGNTIYF
>once|TRBJ1-2|NA|TRBV28
TGTGCCAGCAGTTTTAGTGGACAGATATATGGCTACACCTTC
CASSFSGQIYGYTF
>NA|TRBJ1-1|NA|TRBV7-2
TGTGCCAGCAGCTTAGGTGTGAGGGCGGAAGCTTTCTTT
CASSLGVRAEAFF
>NA|TRBJ1-1|NA|TRBV25-1
TGTGCCAGCAGTAACGGTAGACTGAAAGCTTTCTTT
CASSNGRLKAFF
>NA|TRBJ1-4|TRBD1|TRBV7-6
TGTGCCAGCCGAACAGGGGCGGGCGGTGAAAAACTGTTTTTT
CASRTGAGGEKLFF
>NA|TRBJ1-2|TRBD1|TRBV28
TGTGCCAGCAGGGAGGGGACAGATGAAGGAACCTTC
CASREGTDEGTF
>few|TRBJ1-1|TRBD1|TRBV28
TGTGCCAGCAGCCCGTCGTGGACAGGGAACACTGAAGCTTTCTTT
CASSPSWTGNTEAFF
>NA|TRBJ2-7|TRBD2|TRBV5-7
TGTGCCAGCAGCACTGGCGCTAGCGGAGCCTACGAGCAGTACTTC
CASSTGASGAYEQYF
>NA|TRBJ1-1|NA|TRBV6-5
TGTGCCAGCAGTTACGGCGGGTACTTCCCTGAAGCTTTCTTT
CASSYGGYFPEAFF